This T cell receptor beta chain was documented in a study of blood T cell repertoires in COVID-19 (dated by TCRdb to about 2020). About the full investigation: Samples from collaborators originated in the United States, Italy and Spain and spanned both the acute and convalescent phases of COVID-19. A freely available public database, intended as a resource for researchers studying the immune response to SARS-CoV-2, is where the repertoires were released. Where available, HLA class I and class II types were obtained from metadata supplied by the sample provider rather than from assay-based typing. A de-identified subject ID, COVID-19 status, age in years and sex were almost always included in the sample metadata. The material from the prospective study consisted of cDNA or gDNA derived from T cells, B-cell-depleted T cells, or PBMCs. Samples came from the ongoing ImmuneRACE study (first 160 participants) plus 1,254 subjects from 6 global collaborators. The dataset comprised deeply sampled blood TCRbeta repertoires from subjects exposed to, actively infected with, or recovered from COVID-19. Overall study outcomes, separate from this receptor: The amount of clinical and demographic metadata varied by source and participant and was provided uncurated.

Concerning this clone itself: No cognate antigen has been identified for it. It has no much larger one-base neighbor in the sample; base qualities were not kept.

TCRbeta CDR3 regions were amplified from genomic DNA using the immunoSEQ Assay, a bias-controlled multiplex PCR. In the original analysis: The number of nucleated cells in each sample was estimated by amplification of reference gene primers within the assay. Sequence reads were collapsed and filtered to measure the absolute abundance of every unique TCRbeta CDR3 rearrangement. For each sample, productive Simpson clonality was calculated as the square root of Simpson's diversity index across productive rearrangements. TCRdb retrieved this table from immuneACCESS and kept in-frame rearrangements only. Not all clones are present; in checked studies, unresolved V genes account for under half, and no reason is known for the remainder. V and J calls plus clone size are reproduced from that table; the DNA served to infer D and trimming. Here the sample has about 160,000 clones; around 88% occur a single time. The ten largest make up approximately 4% of the sample.

CDR1 and CDR2 were assigned from the germline V gene as MDHEN and SYDVKM. Unmatched junction bases come to 3, with V trimmed by 3 bases and J by 2 bases. Taken from cysteine to phenylalanine, the CDR3 has 15 residues. CDR3 DNA only is kept here, 45 bases in frame from base 1. Enrolling through a virtual design, the prospective study's participants ranged in age from roughly 18 to 100 years and lived across more than 20 United States geographic areas. In the prospective study, cohorts were assigned on the basis of participant-reported clinical history obtained from a screening survey and a study questionnaire. In the prospective study, mobile phlebotomists collected whole blood, serum and a nasopharyngeal or oropharyngeal swab from each participant. Additional blood draws and questionnaires over an approximately two-month period could optionally be provided by prospective study participants. Blood samples from the prospective study were shipped frozen or at room temperature prior to DNA extraction.

The V and J segments used are TRBV28 and TRBJ1-5, with 8 central nucleotides matching TRBD1. This TCR came from a woman aged 50 to 60 in a cohort exposed to, infected with or recovered from COVID-19 (not recorded which). The sequencing input was PBMCs or T cells enriched from blood (not recorded which). The CDR3 has the sequence CASSLRTGRNQPQHF. The DNA sequence is given as TGTGCCAGCAGTTTGCGGACAGGGCGCAATCAGCCCCAGCATTTT.